These 23 T cell receptor beta chains were sequenced from one sample in a study of shared clonotypes between healthy human individuals (TCRdb year 2020). Receptors were amplified or captured by the immunoSEQ multiplex PCR assay. The immuneACCESS repertoire file appears here via TCRdb, limited to in-frame rearrangements. These files lack a portion of the clones; in checked studies, under half of the deficit traces to unresolved V genes, and the cause of the others is not known. The sample table lists roughly 2 million clones, 90% to 96% of them with a count of one. Jointly, the top ten make up 0.1% to 0.15% of the sample. The sequencing input was naive CD4+ T cells sorted from blood. In the paper's terms, the cell subset or site label means: CD45RA+ positively selected. The receptors were sampled from a man younger than 35 in good health.

The chain couples TRBV18 to TRBJ1-5; D is unclear. Germline CDR1 KGHSH, CDR2 LQKENI. The V end was cut by 3 bases, the J end by 5 bases, with 14 bases between. The CDR3 is 15 amino acids. The CDR3: CASSPRGVDDQPQHF. CDR3 in DNA: TGTGCCAGCTCACCGCGCGGGGTTGATGATCAGCCCCAGCATTTT. Drawing the rest from reference TRBV18 and TRBJ1-5, the complete variable domain is NAGVMQNPRHLVRRRGQEARLRCSPMKGHSHVYWYRQLPEEGLKFMVYLQKENIIDESGMPKERFSAEFPKEGPSILRIQQVVRGDSAAYFCASSPRGVDDQPQHFGDGTRLSIL.

V gene TRBV27 combines with J gene TRBJ1-4; D gene uncertain. Trimming pared 3 bases from V and 4 bases from J, leaving 12 bases between. Per germline, CDR1 MNHEY and CDR2 SMNVEV (reference sequence). The CDR3 runs to 15 residues. The CDR3 loop is CASSFSGGLNEKLFF. The DNA of the CDR3 is TGTGCCAGCAGTTTTTCAGGAGGCCTTAATGAAAAACTGTTTTTT.

The V call is TRBV18, the J call TRBJ1-1; D not certain. The V gene lost 1 base and the J gene lost 1 base, with 10 bases spanning the gap. This CDR3 comprises 15 residues. CDR1 and CDR2 (germline): KGHSH, LQKENI. CDR3 amino acids: CASSPLPGPNTEAFF. The CDR3 region has the DNA TGTGCCAGCTCACCACTCCCGGGCCCGAACACTGAAGCTTTCTTT. The complete variable domain, with remaining parts taken from reference TRBV18 and TRBJ1-1, reads NAGVMQNPRHLVRRRGQEARLRCSPMKGHSHVYWYRQLPEEGLKFMVYLQKENIIDESGMPKERFSAEFPKEGPSILRIQQVVRGDSAAYFCASSPLPGPNTEAFFGQGTRLTVV.

The chain carries TRBV7-2 and TRBJ2-3, with TRBD2 identical over 9 bases. The CDR3 runs 16 residues. Germline V gene sequence: CDR1 SGHTA, CDR2 FQGNSA. The trim removed 4 bases at V and 2 bases at J, leaving 7 bases unmatched. The CDR3 loop reads CASSSVAGDLTDTQYF. DNA for the CDR3: TGTGCCAGCAGCTCAGTAGCGGGAGACCTCACAGATACGCAGTATTTT.

Regarding this clone: A junction end diverges from the germline sequence, so it may reflect a read error. The CDR3 nucleotides are TGCAGCGTACGAGACGCAGGAGTCGGTGGATACGCATTCCGGCAATTT. Protein product: CSVRDAGVGGYAFRQF. The chain has TRBV29-1 and TRBJ1-6; D ambiguous. Germline V CDR1 and CDR2: SQVTM, ANQGSEA. CDR3 length: 16 residues.

The chain couples TRBV28 to TRBJ1-5; D is ambiguous. Looked up from germline, CDR1 is MDHEN and CDR2 is SYDVKM. This CDR3 comprises 16 residues. The V end was cut by 1 base, the J end by 2 bases, with 12 bases between. DNA of the CDR3: TGTGCCAGCAGTTTATCGTCCTCGCTGGGCAATCAGCCCCAGCATTTT. Translating it yields CASSLSSSLGNQPQHF.

Here the CDR3 reads CAYKGGEGEVSYEQYF. The CDR3 nucleotides are TGTGCCTACAAAGGGGGGGAAGGGGAGGTATCCTACGAGCAGTACTTC. The chain carries TRBV2 and TRBJ2-7, with TRBD2 as a possible D gene (7 bases). The CDR3 sequence is 16 residues long. V was shortened by 11 bases and J by 1 base, with 24 bases between the two germline ends. Germline-derived CDR1 and CDR2 are SNHLY and FYNNEI.

The sample holds one count of this clone. V gene TRBV4-2 combines with J gene TRBJ2-1; D uncertain. The CDR3 extends over 15 amino acids. Germline values: CDR1 LGHNA, CDR2 YNFKEQ. V dropped 0 bases and J dropped 0 bases, with 6 bases sitting between them. For the CDR3, the DNA is TGTGCCAGCAGCCAAGATTTTGTCTCCTACAATGAGCAGTTCTTC. The encoded protein is CASSQDFVSYNEQFF.

The chain has TRBV18 and TRBJ1-1; 9 positions agree with TRBD1. Germline trimming cut 8 bases from V and 2 bases from J; bases unmatched to any gene: 3. CDR1 and CDR2 from the germline V gene are KGHSH and LQKENI. CDR3 size: 13 residues. This CDR3 is CASAGQGNTEAFF. CDR3 coding DNA: TGTGCCAGCGCGGGACAGGGTAACACTGAAGCTTTCTTT.

The V and J genes are TRBV19 and TRBJ1-2; the D gene is possibly TRBD1 (5 bases). Per the germline V gene, CDR1 is LNHDA and CDR2 is SQIVND (reference sequence). V lost 5 bases, J lost 7 bases, and 23 bases lay in between. CDR3 length: 16 amino acids. DNA of the CDR3: TGTGCCAGTAGTTTGAATCAAGAACCGGGACGTCCTGGCTACACCTTC. Protein: CASSLNQEPGRPGYTF.

The chain combines TRBV5-1 with TRBJ2-3, with D unresolved. From germline, CDR1 is SGHRS and CDR2 YFSETQ. Deletions cut 4 bases from V and 4 bases from J, with 16 bases between. The CDR3 runs 15 residues. In nucleotides, the CDR3 is TGCGCCAGCAGCCCTTCTCGAACGGAATCAGATACGCAGTATTTT. Translated, it gives CASSPSRTESDTQYF. The full variable domain, completed using reference TRBV5-1 and TRBJ2-3, is KAGVTQTPRYLIKTRGQQVTLSCSPISGHRSVSWYQQTPGQGLQFLFEYFSETQRNKGNFPGRFSGRQFSNSRSEMNVSTLELGDSALYLCASSPSRTESDTQYFGPGTRLTVL.

V gene TRBV9 combines with J gene TRBJ2-1; D is undetermined. The CDR3 is 13 amino acids. Between the trimmed V and J ends, which lost 1 base and 9 bases, there was a span of 11 bases. Per the germline V gene, CDR1 is SGDLS and CDR2 is YYNGEE. The DNA of the CDR3 is TGTGCCAGCAGCGTAAGCTTTTCGGGTGAGCAGTTCTTC. Amino acids: CASSVSFSGEQFF.

The rearrangement joins TRBV28 to TRBJ1-6, with D tentatively TRBD1 (5 bases). V was clipped by 6 bases and J by 6 bases, with 18 bases between them. CDR3 length: 16 residues. Germline CDR1 is MDHEN and CDR2 is SYDVKM. Here the CDR3 reads CASSIGWGTVNSPLHF. The CDR3 DNA follows: TGTGCCAGCAGCATCGGTTGGGGGACGGTTAATTCACCCCTCCACTTT. Full variable domain (outside the CDR3, taken from reference TRBV28 and TRBJ1-6): DVKVTQSSRYLVKRTGEKVFLECVQDMDHENMFWYRQDPGLGLRLIYFSYDVKMKEKGDIPEGYSVSREKKERFSLILESASTNQTSMYLCASSIGWGTVNSPLHFGNGTRLTVT.

This chain uses TRBV7-9 with TRBJ1-1; D is possibly TRBD1 (6 bases). The V end was cut by 5 bases, the J end by 0 bases, with 13 bases between. Per germline, CDR1 SEHNR and CDR2 FQNEAQ (reference sequence). The CDR3 is 15 amino acids. CDR3 bases: TGTGCCAGCAGCGGGCCCGGGACACTGAACACTGAAGCTTTCTTT. Its translation is CASSGPGTLNTEAFF.

As to this clone: Different DNA sequences within this sample yield the same CDR3. The rearrangement uses TRBV19 and TRBJ2-7; 12 bases map to TRBD2. Germline CDR1 and CDR2: LNHDA and SQIVND (reference sequence). The CDR3 sequence is 13 residues long. Germline trimming cut 6 bases from V and 4 bases from J; bases unmatched to any gene: 1. The CDR3 sequence: CASSGTSGYEQYF. CDR3 nucleotides: TGTGCCAGTAGCGGGACTAGCGGGTACGAGCAGTACTTC. The complete variable domain, with remaining parts taken from reference TRBV19 and TRBJ2-7, reads DGGITQSPKYLFRKEGQNVTLSCEQNLNHDAMYWYRQDPGQGLRLIYYSQIVNDFQKGDIAEGYSVSREKKESFPLTVTSAQKNPTAFYLCASSGTSGYEQYFGPGTRLTVT.

V gene TRBV11-2 combines with J gene TRBJ2-7; TRBD1 agrees at 12 bases. From germline, CDR1 is SGHAT and CDR2 FQNNGV. The CDR3 consists of 16 residues. The junction had 8 bases not matched to a gene; V was cut back by 3 bases and J by 5 bases. CDR3 sequence: CASSFRGGTGGHEQYF. CDR3 sequence (DNA): TGTGCCAGCAGCTTTAGAGGGGGGACAGGGGGCCACGAGCAGTACTTC.

The sample holds one count of this clone. The chain has TRBV4-1 and TRBJ1-1; possible D gene TRBD1, 6 bases. Trimming took 5 bases from V and 4 from J, leaving 14 bases between them. The CDR3 is made up of 14 amino acids. Germline V gene data show CDR1 as MGHRA and CDR2 as YSYEKL. CDR3 amino acids: CASSNRVQGTEAFF. In DNA, the CDR3 is TGCGCCAGCAGCAACAGGGTCCAGGGCACTGAAGCTTTCTTT.

Details on this clone: A junction end diverges from the germline sequence, so it may reflect a read error. V and J are TRBV6-1 and TRBJ2-1; maybe TRBD2 (7 bases). CDR1 MNHNS and CDR2 SASEGT come from the germline V gene. CDR3 length: 13 amino acids. CDR3 sequence reads: CASREGGGVGQFF. The CDR3 DNA reads TGTGCCAGCAGAGAAGGGGGGGGAGTGGGGCAGTTCTTC.

The chain recombines TRBV7-2 with TRBJ1-2; the D gene is possibly TRBD1 (6 bases). This CDR3 has 15 residues. V lost 5 bases to trimming and J lost 4 bases, with 17 bases between them. The germline V gene has CDR1 SGHTA and CDR2 FQGNSA. In DNA form, the CDR3 reads TGTGCCAGCAGCCTCGTCACAGGGCAGGCCTATGGCTACACCTTC. It translates to CASSLVTGQAYGYTF.

This rearrangement joins TRBV6-6 to TRBJ2-3, with D unclear. V was cut by 0 bases and J by 3 bases, with 7 bases left in between. Looked up from germline, CDR1 is MNHNY and CDR2 is SVGAGI (reference sequence). The CDR3 totals 14 residues. The CDR3, as DNA: TGTGCCAGCAGTTACTCCCGAGGAACAGATACGCAGTATTTT. It specifies CASSYSRGTDTQYF.

V and J are TRBV14 and TRBJ2-1; no clear D. In germline, CDR1 is SGHDN, CDR2 FVKESK. CDR3 length: 13 amino acids. Trimming stripped 4 bases from V and 9 bases from J, with 13 bases between. CDR3 nucleotide sequence: TGTGCCAGCAGCCGGGTAGCCTTTGTTGAGCAGTTCTTC. It specifies CASSRVAFVEQFF.

A word on this clone: Other DNA sequences in the same sample also yield this CDR3. The chain recombines TRBV10-3 with TRBJ1-2, with a tentative D call TRBD1 (5 bases). The germline CDR1 and CDR2 sequences are ENHRY and SYGVKD. The CDR3 is 14 amino acids. Trimming cost V 0 bases and J 5 bases, with 10 bases left between them. CDR3 amino acids: CAISESSGGYGYTF. The CDR3 region has the DNA TGTGCCATCAGTGAGTCATCCGGGGGATATGGCTACACCTTC.

The chain joins TRBV7-9 to TRBJ2-3, with 9 bases aligning to TRBD1. The germline gives CDR1 SEHNR, CDR2 FQNEAQ (reference sequence). Unmatched junction bases numbered 4, after V lost 5 bases and J lost 1 base. The CDR3 consists of 15 residues. The CDR3 nucleotides are TGTGCCAGCAGCGAAGGGACAGGGCGCACAGATACGCAGTATTTT. This encodes CASSEGTGRTDTQYF.